This TCR beta chain comes out of a study of cytomegalovirus exposure and HLA in healthy donors. Study overall: Falling in the Caucasian-associated ancestry cluster were about 82% of around 370 genotyped donors. General observations from the study: A later analysis showed TCR association rates differing by HLA locus, peaking at DRB1 and lowest at HLA-C. In vitro work confirmed that three CMV-associated chains recognize CMV antigens.

Concerning this clone: Its specificity is unknown.

The germline V gene has CDR1 SGHNT and CDR2 YYREEE (reference sequence). Losses at the gene ends were 3 bases for V and 2 bases for J; bases not matched to a gene: 6. The length of the CDR3 is 15 residues. Primers for the PCR totalled 60 Vbeta and 13 Jbeta. Libraries were prepared by immunoSEQ multiplex PCR; TCRdb keeps only in-frame clonotypes and omits some of them. The sample consists of roughly 110,000 clones, approximately 70% of them appearing once. It was healthy bone marrow donors who served as donors. The gene calls are TRBV5-4 and TRBJ1-2, with 8 bases aligning to TRBD1. The material sequenced was PBMCs. The origin of this receptor is a man aged 25 to 45 in good health and CMV-seropositive. The CDR3 sequence is CASSSGTGGNYGYTF. In nucleotides, the CDR3 is TGTGCCAGCAGCTCTGGGACAGGAGGAAACTATGGCTACACCTTC.